This entry lists 20 T cell receptor beta chains sequenced from one sample in a study of a mutant IDH1 vaccine in newly diagnosed glioma. As to time point: week 35, safety follow-up. Topical imiquimod accompanied each vaccine dose, which consisted of 300 ug of mutant IDH1 20-mer peptide. No cognate antigen is known for these TCRs. Assay: immunoSEQ multiplex PCR; the TCRdb copy retains only in-frame clones and omits some. The profile shows fewer than 45,000 clones, 81% of them singletons. The material sequenced was PBMCs, taken from a glioma patient whose treatment included an IDH1 peptide vaccine. These receptors all stem from a woman in her forties with glioma. Some clones in this sample may be carry-over from other donors' samples.

This clone turned up a few times. The CDR3 bases are TGCGCCAGCAGCTTGTTTGGGAACACTGAAGCTTTCTTT. This translates into CASSLFGNTEAFF. The chain is built from TRBV5-1 and TRBJ1-1, with D uncertain. CDR1 and CDR2 from the germline V gene are SGHRS and YFSETQ. The V and J ends lost 1 base and 1 base respectively, with 5 bases between them. There are 13 residues in the CDR3. Based on the CDR3 plus reference TRBV5-1 and TRBJ1-1, the full variable domain is KAGVTQTPRYLIKTRGQQVTLSCSPISGHRSVSWYQQTPGQGLQFLFEYFSETQRNKGNFPGRFSGRQFSNSRSEMNVSTLELGDSALYLCASSLFGNTEAFFGQGTRLTVV.

The chain uses TRBV6-6 and TRBJ2-7; D not certain. CDR1 is MNHNY, CDR2 SVGAGI, per germline (reference sequence). Deletions cut 8 bases from V and 1 base from J, with 9 bases between. The CDR3 is 12 residues long. Here the CDR3 DNA reads TGTGCCAGCTCCGCTGGGTCCTACGAGCAGTACTTC. It specifies CASSAGSYEQYF.

In this sample, this clone turned up once. The chain employs TRBV11-2 and TRBJ2-5, with 13 positions matching TRBD2. The CDR3 is made up of 18 amino acids. Unmatched junction bases numbered 10, after V lost 1 base and J lost 5 bases. The germline CDR1 and CDR2 sequences are SGHAT and FQNNGV. CDR3 nucleotides: TGTGCCAGCAGCTTAGTTACTAGCGGGGGGGCGGTTCGGGAGACCCAGTACTTC. This translates into CASSLVTSGGAVRETQYF.

In the case of this clone: A junction boundary mismatches the germline segment, possibly from a read error. This sequence joins TRBV7-7 and TRBJ2-5; 11 nucleotides align to TRBD1. Germline-derived CDR1 and CDR2 are SSHAT and FNYEAQ (reference sequence). CDR3 length: 14 amino acids. DNA of the CDR3: TGTGCTAGCAGCCGGGACAGGGGGGGAGAGACCCAGTACTTC. Its translation is CASSRDRGGETQYF.

This clone appeared a few times. The chain's CDR3 is CASSIQHHVEKLFF. Written as DNA, the CDR3 is TGTGCCAGTAGTATCCAACATCACGTCGAAAAACTGTTTTTT. This chain connects TRBV19 to TRBJ1-4; D unclear. The CDR3 covers 14 residues. V dropped 3 bases and J dropped 8 bases, with 13 bases sitting between them. Germline loops: CDR1 LNHDA, CDR2 SQIVND (reference sequence).

The chain uses TRBV9 and TRBJ2-7, with 7 bases that match TRBD1. Germline trimming cut 3 bases from V and 0 bases from J; bases unmatched to any gene: 3. The CDR3 extends over 14 amino acids. Germline loops: CDR1 SGDLS, CDR2 YYNGEE. The CDR3 sequence is CASSGRDSSYEQYF. In nucleotides, the CDR3 is TGTGCCAGCAGCGGCCGGGACAGCTCCTACGAGCAGTACTTC. The complete variable domain, with remaining parts taken from reference TRBV9 and TRBJ2-7, reads DSGVTQTPKHLITATGQRVTLRCSPRSGDLSVYWYQQSLDQGLQFLIQYYNGEERAKGNILERFSAQQFPDLHSELNLSSLELGDSALYFCASSGRDSSYEQYFGPGTRLTVT.

The chain recombines TRBV27 with TRBJ1-2, with a possible D match to TRBD1 (5 bases). The ends were cut back, 4 bases at V and 8 bases at J, with 11 bases in the middle. This CDR3 contains 12 residues. Germline loops: CDR1 MNHEY, CDR2 SMNVEV (reference sequence). The CDR3 sequence: CASSSTGTGYTF. DNA for the CDR3: TGTGCCAGCAGTTCGACCGGGACGGGCTACACCTTC.

The J gene is TRBJ2-1, the V gene TRBV5-4, with D possibly TRBD1 on 6 matching bases. Trimming cost V 3 bases and J 4 bases, with 20 bases left between them. Germline loops: CDR1 SGHNT, CDR2 YYREEE (reference sequence). CDR3 length equals 17 residues. For the CDR3, the DNA is TGTGCCAGCAGCTCTAACAGGGCAAAGACCCAATACAATGAGCAGTTCTTC. It yields the protein CASSSNRAKTQYNEQFF. The complete variable domain, with remaining parts taken from reference TRBV5-4 and TRBJ2-1, reads ETGVTQSPTHLIKTRGQQVTLRCSSQSGHNTVSWYQQALGQGPQFIFQYYREEENGRGNFPPRFSGLQFPNYSSELNVNALELDDSALYLCASSSNRAKTQYNEQFFGPGTRLTVL.

The chain recombines TRBV19 with TRBJ1-2, with 7 nucleotides matching TRBD1. CDR1 is LNHDA and CDR2 is SQIVND in the germline V gene (reference sequence). V dropped 5 bases and J dropped 4; count of bases not matched to a gene: 7. The length of the CDR3 is 14 residues. The CDR3: CASSPQNRGYGYTF. DNA of the CDR3: TGTGCCAGTAGTCCGCAAAACAGGGGCTATGGCTACACCTTC.

The J gene is TRBJ2-7, the V gene TRBV29-1, with 12 positions matching TRBD1. The trim removed 6 bases at V and 5 bases at J, leaving 8 bases unmatched. CDR3 size: 14 residues. Germline values: CDR1 SQVTM, CDR2 ANQGSEA. The CDR3 sequence is CSVTPGTGGDEQYF. The CDR3 DNA sequence: TGCAGCGTGACCCCCGGGACAGGGGGCGACGAGCAGTACTTC.

The CDR3 is CASSPSGGAPYEQYF. CDR3 in DNA: TGTGCCAGCAGCCCCTCCGGCGGGGCGCCCTACGAGCAGTACTTC. The genes are TRBV7-2 and TRBJ2-7, with D possibly matching TRBD2 (6 bases). V dropped 5 bases and J dropped 2 bases, with 16 bases sitting between them. Germline-derived CDR1 and CDR2 are SGHTA and FQGNSA. The CDR3 extends over 15 amino acids.

V is TRBV4-2 and J is TRBJ2-5; D is ambiguous. The length of the CDR3 is 13 residues. The germline CDR1 and CDR2 sequences are LGHNA and YNFKEQ. Trimming cost V 4 bases and J 5 bases, with 11 bases left between them. The chain's CDR3 is CASSPPGGETQYF. CDR3 coding DNA: TGTGCCAGCAGCCCCCCCGGTGGGGAGACCCAGTACTTC.

The V and J genes are TRBV27 and TRBJ1-1; weak D call: TRBD1 (5 bases). The CDR3 is 15 residues long. V was clipped by 7 bases and J by 0 bases, with 15 bases between them. Germline V gene sequence: CDR1 MNHEY, CDR2 SMNVEV (reference sequence). The CDR3 loop is CASKEAEGLNTEAFF. The CDR3 DNA is TGTGCCAGCAAGGAGGCAGAGGGGCTGAACACTGAAGCTTTCTTT.

This clone was picked up a small number of times. This CDR3 is CATSERTAYNSPLHF. Written as DNA, the CDR3 is TGTGCCACCAGCGAGCGGACAGCCTATAATTCACCCCTCCACTTT. This chain connects TRBV15 to TRBJ1-6; TRBD1 is a possible D gene (6 bases). Germline V lookup: CDR1 LNHNV, CDR2 YYDKDF (reference sequence). V gave up 5 bases and J gave up 2 bases, with 10 bases separating them. The CDR3 extends over 15 amino acids.

The rearrangement joins TRBV19 to TRBJ1-5, with 9 bases aligning to TRBD1. V shed 6 bases, J shed 4 bases, and the junction held 7 bases outside the gene matches. Germline assignment: CDR1 LNHDA and CDR2 SQIVND (reference sequence). There are 15 residues in the CDR3. The CDR3 DNA is TGTGCCAGTAGCCTGACAGGGGGAAAAAATCAGCCCCAGCATTTT. The encoded protein is CASSLTGGKNQPQHF. The full variable domain, in which reference TRBV19 and TRBJ1-5 provide the parts outside the CDR3, is DGGITQSPKYLFRKEGQNVTLSCEQNLNHDAMYWYRQDPGQGLRLIYYSQIVNDFQKGDIAEGYSVSREKKESFPLTVTSAQKNPTAFYLCASSLTGGKNQPQHFGDGTRLSIL.

The chain has TRBV7-3 and TRBJ2-5; D is possibly TRBD2 (5 bases). The V end lost 3 bases, the J end lost 2 bases, and 13 bases lay between the germline ends. The germline gives CDR1 SGHTA, CDR2 FQGTGA. The CDR3 sequence is 15 residues long. CDR3 protein: CASSFNGVGQETQYF. CDR3 nucleotides: TGTGCCAGCAGCTTTAACGGGGTAGGGCAAGAGACCCAGTACTTC.

This clone was detected once. The chain joins TRBV6-5 to TRBJ2-1, with a weak D call TRBD1 (5 bases). Germline V gene lookup returns CDR1 MNHEY and CDR2 SVGAGI. V gave up 4 bases and J gave up 11 bases, with 12 bases separating them. This CDR3 comprises 12 residues. This CDR3 reads CASSSDSYQQFF. CDR3 in DNA: TGTGCCAGCAGTTCTGACAGTTACCAGCAGTTCTTC.

The gene calls are TRBV6-1 and TRBJ2-7; D may correspond to TRBD1 or TRBD2 (5 bases each). The CDR3 runs 13 residues. Germline CDR1 is MNHNS and CDR2 is SASEGT. The V end lost 7 bases, the J end lost 9 bases, and 19 bases lay between the germline ends. The CDR3 nucleotides read TGTGCCAGCAAGAGGGACCCAACTACGAGGCAGTACTTC. Residues: CASKRDPTTRQYF.

The V gene is TRBV28, the J gene TRBJ2-7; the match to TRBD1 covers 7 bases. The germline gives CDR1 MDHEN, CDR2 SYDVKM. Germline trimming cut 9 bases from V and 2 bases from J; bases unmatched to any gene: 10. The CDR3 runs to 14 residues. The CDR3 spells CASEQTGDPYEQYF. In DNA form, the CDR3 reads TGTGCCAGTGAACAAACAGGGGATCCCTACGAGCAGTACTTC.

In DNA, the CDR3 is TGTGCCAGCAGCTTGCAGGGAGCCTACGAGCAGTACTTC. Translating gives CASSLQGAYEQYF. The chain couples TRBV7-6 to TRBJ2-7; D might be TRBD1 or TRBD2, each matching 5 bases. The V gene's germline CDR1 is SGHVS and CDR2 FNYEAQ. V was clipped by 3 bases and J by 2 bases, with 8 bases between them. The CDR3 is made up of 13 amino acids.